The rows below give T cell receptor beta chains drawn from one sample of a study of T cells in Graves' hyperthyroidism and ophthalmopathy. TCRdb reanalysed the multiplex PCR reads using MiXCR and keeps one entry per CDR3 protein. The sample lists over 300,000 distinct CDR3 sequences, about 15% occurring once. Sample: blood. All receptors come from a woman aged 60-75 years with Graves' hyperthyroidism. CDR3s include the opening cysteine and the closing phenylalanine or tryptophan. Fields, in order: D gene, clone size, V gene, J gene, CDR3 protein, CDR3 DNA. A D gene is named only where the DNA matches it firmly. Size is stated for part of the rows, as once, few or many counts, or as a class when the clone is expanded.

>-|few|TRBV29-1|TRBJ2-7
CSVEGGVGEQYF
TGCAGCGTTGAAGGCGGGGTAGGAGAGCAGTACTTC
>-|few|TRBV24-1|TRBJ2-2
CATSDLPQRLEANTGELFF
TGTGCCACCAGTGATTTGCCTCAGAGACTGGAGGCGAACACCGGGGAGCTGTTTTTT
>-|many|TRBV20-1|TRBJ1-5
CSASTGHQPQHF
TGCAGTGCTAGCACAGGGCATCAGCCCCAGCATTTT
>TRBD1|-|TRBV6-9|TRBJ1-2
CASSFFPPRTGNYGYTF
TGTGCCAGCAGTTTTTTCCCTCCTCGGACAGGGAACTATGGCTACACCTTC
>-|many|TRBV2|TRBJ1-4
CASRRAITNEKLFF
TGTGCCAGCAGGAGAGCGATAACTAATGAAAAACTGTTTTTT
>-|many|TRBV28|TRBJ2-6
CASSFYSRSSGANVLTF
TGTGCCAGCAGTTTTTACAGCCGATCCTCTGGGGCCAACGTCCTGACTTTC
>TRBD1|many|TRBV18|TRBJ2-1
CASSPDRGYGQFF
TGTGCCAGCTCACCGGACAGGGGTTACGGGCAGTTCTTC
>-|-|TRBV6-4|TRBJ2-2
CATTVTGKLFF
TGTGCCACCACAGTCACCGGGAAGCTGTTTTTT
>-|many|TRBV11-1|TRBJ2-1
CASSLDSQYNEQFF
TGTGCCAGCAGCTTAGATTCTCAGTACAATGAGCAGTTCTTC
>TRBD1|few|TRBV5-1|TRBJ1-2
CASSKRGGQETSWDGYTF
TGCGCCAGCAGCAAAAGGGGAGGACAGGAGACTTCTTGGGATGGCTACACCTTC
>-|few|TRBV30|TRBJ1-2
CAWSRLGGIYGYTF
TGTGCCTGGAGTCGCCTAGGGGGGATCTATGGCTACACCTTC
>TRBD1|many|TRBV12-3/TRBV12-4|TRBJ2-1
CASSTGTGGLEDEQFF
TGTGCCAGCAGTACCGGGACAGGGGGCCTCGAGGATGAGCAGTTCTTC
>-|-|TRBV19|TRBJ1-2
CASSASRTGHYGYTF
TGTGCCAGTAGTGCCTCCAGAACAGGGCACTATGGCTACACCTTC
>TRBD1|-|TRBV13|TRBJ2-1
CASSPGQGAPNEQFF
TGTGCCAGCAGCCCCGGACAGGGGGCGCCGAATGAGCAGTTCTTC
>-|many|TRBV18|TRBJ2-3
CASSPPTGAGTDTQYF
TGTGCCAGCTCACCACCCACGGGGGCCGGAACAGATACGCAGTATTTT